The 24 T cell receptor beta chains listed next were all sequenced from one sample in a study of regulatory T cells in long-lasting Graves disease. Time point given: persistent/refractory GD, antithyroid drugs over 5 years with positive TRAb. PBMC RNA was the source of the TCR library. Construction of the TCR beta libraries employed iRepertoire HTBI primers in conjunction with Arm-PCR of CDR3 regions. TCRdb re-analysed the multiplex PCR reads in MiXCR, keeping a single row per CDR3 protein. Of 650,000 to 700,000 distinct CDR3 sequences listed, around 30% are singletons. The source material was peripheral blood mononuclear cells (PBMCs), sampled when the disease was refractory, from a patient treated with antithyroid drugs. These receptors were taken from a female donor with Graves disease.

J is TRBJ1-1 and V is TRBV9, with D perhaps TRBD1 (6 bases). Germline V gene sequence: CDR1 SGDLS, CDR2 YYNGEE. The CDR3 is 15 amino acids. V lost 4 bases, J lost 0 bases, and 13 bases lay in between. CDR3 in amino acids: CASSPWTVVNTEAFF. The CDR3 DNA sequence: TGTGCCAGCAGCCCCTGGACAGTTGTGAACACTGAAGCTTTCTTT. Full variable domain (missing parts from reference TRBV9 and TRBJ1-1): DSGVTQTPKHLITATGQRVTLRCSPRSGDLSVYWYQQSLDQGLQFLIQYYNGEERAKGNILERFSAQQFPDLHSELNLSSLELGDSALYFCASSPWTVVNTEAFFGQGTRLTVV.

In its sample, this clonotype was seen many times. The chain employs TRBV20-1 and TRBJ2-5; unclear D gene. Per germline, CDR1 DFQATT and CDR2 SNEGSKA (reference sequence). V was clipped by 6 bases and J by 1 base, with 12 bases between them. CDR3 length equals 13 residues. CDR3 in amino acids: CSAPPWGQETQYF. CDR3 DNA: TGCAGTGCCCCCCCTTGGGGCCAAGAGACCCAGTACTTC.

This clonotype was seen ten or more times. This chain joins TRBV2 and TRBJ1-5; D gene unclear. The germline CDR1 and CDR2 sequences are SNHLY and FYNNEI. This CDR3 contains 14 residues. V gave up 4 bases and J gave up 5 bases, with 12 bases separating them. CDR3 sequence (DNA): TGTGCCAGCAGTGGGCCTTTACCCCATCAGCCCCAGCATTTT. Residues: CASSGPLPHQPQHF.

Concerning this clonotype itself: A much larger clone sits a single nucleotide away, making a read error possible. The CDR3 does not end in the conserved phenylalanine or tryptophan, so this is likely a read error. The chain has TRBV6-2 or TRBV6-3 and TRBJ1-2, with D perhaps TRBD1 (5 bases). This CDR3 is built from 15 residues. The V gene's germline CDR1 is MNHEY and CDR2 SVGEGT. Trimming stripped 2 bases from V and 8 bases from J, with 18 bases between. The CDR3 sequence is CASSYESDIRRGYTS. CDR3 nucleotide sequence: TGTGCCAGCAGTTACGAGTCGGACATTCGAAGAGGCTACACCTCC.

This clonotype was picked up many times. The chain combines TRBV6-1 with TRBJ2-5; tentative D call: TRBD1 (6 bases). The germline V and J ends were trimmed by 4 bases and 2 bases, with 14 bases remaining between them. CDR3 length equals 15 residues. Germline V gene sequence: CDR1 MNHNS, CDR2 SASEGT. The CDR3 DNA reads TGTGCCAGCAGTGGGAAGGACAGTCTACAAGAGACCCAGTACTTC. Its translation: CASSGKDSLQETQYF.

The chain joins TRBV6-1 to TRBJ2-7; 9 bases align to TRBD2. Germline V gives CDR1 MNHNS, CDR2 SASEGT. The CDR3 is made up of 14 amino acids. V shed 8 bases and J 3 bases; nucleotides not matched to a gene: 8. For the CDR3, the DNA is TGTGCCAGCGCCCGGGCTAGCGGGGACTACGAGCAGTACTTC. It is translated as CASARASGDYEQYF.

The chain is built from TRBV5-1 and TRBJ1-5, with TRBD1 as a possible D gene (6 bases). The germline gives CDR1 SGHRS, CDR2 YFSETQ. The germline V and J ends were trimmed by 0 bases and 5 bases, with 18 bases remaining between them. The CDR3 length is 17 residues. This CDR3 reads CASSLAGSGGSDQPQHF. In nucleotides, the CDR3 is TGCGCCAGCAGCTTGGCCGGCTCGGGGGGCTCTGATCAGCCCCAGCATTTT.

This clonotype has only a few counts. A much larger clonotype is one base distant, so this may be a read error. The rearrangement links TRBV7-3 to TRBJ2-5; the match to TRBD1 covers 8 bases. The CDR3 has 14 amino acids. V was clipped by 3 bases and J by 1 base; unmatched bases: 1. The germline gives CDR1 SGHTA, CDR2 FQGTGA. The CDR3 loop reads CASSFTGGQETQYF. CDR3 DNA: TGTGCCAGCAGCTTCACAGGGGGCCAAGAGACCCAGTACTTC.

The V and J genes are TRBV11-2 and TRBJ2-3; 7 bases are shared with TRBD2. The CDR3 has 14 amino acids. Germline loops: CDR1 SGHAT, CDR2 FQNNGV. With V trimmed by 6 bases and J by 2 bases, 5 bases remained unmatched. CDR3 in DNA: TGTGCCAGCAGGGCAAGCGGGACCACAGATACGCAGTATTTT. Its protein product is CASRASGTTDTQYF.

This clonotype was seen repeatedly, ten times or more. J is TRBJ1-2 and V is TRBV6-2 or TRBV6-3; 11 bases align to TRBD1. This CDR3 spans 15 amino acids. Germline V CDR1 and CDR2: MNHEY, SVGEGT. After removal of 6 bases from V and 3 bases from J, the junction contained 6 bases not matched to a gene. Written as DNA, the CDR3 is TGTGCCAGCAGCCGGACAGGGGGCAGGGACTATGGCTACACCTTC. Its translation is CASSRTGGRDYGYTF.

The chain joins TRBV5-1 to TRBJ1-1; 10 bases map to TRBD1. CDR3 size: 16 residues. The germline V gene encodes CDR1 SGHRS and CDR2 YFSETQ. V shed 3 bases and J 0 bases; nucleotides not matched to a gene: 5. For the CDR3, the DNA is TGCGCCAGCAGCTCGGGGACAGGGGTTTTGAACACTGAAGCTTTCTTT. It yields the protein CASSSGTGVLNTEAFF.

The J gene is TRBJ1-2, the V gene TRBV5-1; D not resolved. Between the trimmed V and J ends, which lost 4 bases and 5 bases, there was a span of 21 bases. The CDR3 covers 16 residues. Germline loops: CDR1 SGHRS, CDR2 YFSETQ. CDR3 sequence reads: CASSRGWGSTMYGYTF. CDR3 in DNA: TGCGCCAGCAGCAGAGGTTGGGGTTCCACCATGTATGGCTACACCTTC.

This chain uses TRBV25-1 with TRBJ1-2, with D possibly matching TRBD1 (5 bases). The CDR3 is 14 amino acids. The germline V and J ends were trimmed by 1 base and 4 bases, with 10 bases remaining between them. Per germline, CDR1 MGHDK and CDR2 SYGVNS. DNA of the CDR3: TGTGCCAGCAGTGAATTGACAACAGGCTATGGCTACACCTTC. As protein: CASSELTTGYGYTF.

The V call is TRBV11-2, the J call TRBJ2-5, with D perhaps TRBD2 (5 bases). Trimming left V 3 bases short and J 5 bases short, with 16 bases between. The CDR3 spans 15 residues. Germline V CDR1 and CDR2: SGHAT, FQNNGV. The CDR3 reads CASSLTGNDAETQYF. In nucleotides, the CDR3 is TGTGCCAGCAGCTTGACGGGGAATGACGCGGAGACCCAGTACTTC.

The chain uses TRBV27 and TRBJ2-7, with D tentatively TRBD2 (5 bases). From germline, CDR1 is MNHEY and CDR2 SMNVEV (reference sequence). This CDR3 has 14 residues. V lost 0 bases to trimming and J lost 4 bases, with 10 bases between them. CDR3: CASSLSDGGYEQYF. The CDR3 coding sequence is TGTGCCAGCAGTTTATCGGACGGAGGTTACGAGCAGTACTTC.

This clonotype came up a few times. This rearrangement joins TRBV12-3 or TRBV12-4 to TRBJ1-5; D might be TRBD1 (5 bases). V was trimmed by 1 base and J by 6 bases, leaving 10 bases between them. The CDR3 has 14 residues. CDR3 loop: CASSLGLGVQPQHF. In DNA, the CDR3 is TGTGCCAGCAGTTTAGGGTTAGGGGTTCAGCCCCAGCATTTT.

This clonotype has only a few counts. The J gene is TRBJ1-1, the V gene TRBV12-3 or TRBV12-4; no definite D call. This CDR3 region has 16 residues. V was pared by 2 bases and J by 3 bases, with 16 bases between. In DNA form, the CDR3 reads TGTGCCAGCAGTTTACCCCGAGAGAATTTGGACACTGAAGCTTTCTTT. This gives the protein CASSLPRENLDTEAFF.

The CDR3 here is CASSSIQGRTEAFF. Here the CDR3 DNA reads TGCGCCAGCAGCTCGATACAGGGTAGGACTGAAGCTTTCTTT. V is TRBV5-1 and J is TRBJ1-1; TRBD1 is a possible D gene (6 bases). This CDR3 contains 14 residues. Trimming stripped 3 bases from V and 5 bases from J, with 14 bases between. Germline V gene data show CDR1 as SGHRS and CDR2 as YFSETQ.

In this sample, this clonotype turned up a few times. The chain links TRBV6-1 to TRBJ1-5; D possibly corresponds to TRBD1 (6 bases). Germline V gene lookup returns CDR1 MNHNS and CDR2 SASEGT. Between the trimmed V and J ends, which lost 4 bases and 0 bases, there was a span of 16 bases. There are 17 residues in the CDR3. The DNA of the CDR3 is TGTGCCAGCAGTGGGAAGCGGACAGCTTATAGCAATCAGCCCCAGCATTTT. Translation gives CASSGKRTAYSNQPQHF.

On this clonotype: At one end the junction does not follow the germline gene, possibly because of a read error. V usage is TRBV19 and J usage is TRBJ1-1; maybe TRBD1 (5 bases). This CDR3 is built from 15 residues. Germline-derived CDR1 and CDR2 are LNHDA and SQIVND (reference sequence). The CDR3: CSSSPGRIMNTEAFF. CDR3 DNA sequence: TGTTCCAGTAGTCCGGGACGGATAATGAACACTGAAGCTTTCTTT.

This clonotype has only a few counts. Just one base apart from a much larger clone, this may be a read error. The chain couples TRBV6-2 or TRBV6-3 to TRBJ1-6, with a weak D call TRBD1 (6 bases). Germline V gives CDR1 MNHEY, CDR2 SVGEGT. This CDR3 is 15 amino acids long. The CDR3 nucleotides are TGTGCCAGCAGCCCCGGGGACACATCTCGTTCACCCCTCTACTTT. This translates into CASSPGDTSRSPLYF.

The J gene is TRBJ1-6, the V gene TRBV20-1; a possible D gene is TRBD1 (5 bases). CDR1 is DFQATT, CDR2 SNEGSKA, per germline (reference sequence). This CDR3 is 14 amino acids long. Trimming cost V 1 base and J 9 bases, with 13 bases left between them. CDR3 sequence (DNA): TGCAGTGCTAGAGCGACAGAAGGTTCTTCACCCCTCCACTTT. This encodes CSARATEGSSPLHF.

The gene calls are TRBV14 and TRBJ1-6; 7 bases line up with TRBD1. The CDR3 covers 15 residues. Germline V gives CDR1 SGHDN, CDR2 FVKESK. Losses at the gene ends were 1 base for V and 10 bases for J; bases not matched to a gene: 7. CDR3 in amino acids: CASSQAGPGGSPLHF. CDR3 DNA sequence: TGTGCCAGCAGCCAAGCGGGGCCAGGGGGATCACCCCTCCACTTT.

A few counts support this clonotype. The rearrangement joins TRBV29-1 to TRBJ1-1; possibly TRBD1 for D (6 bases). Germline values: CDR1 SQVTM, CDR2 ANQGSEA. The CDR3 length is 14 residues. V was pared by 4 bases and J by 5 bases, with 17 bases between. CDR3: CSVGAHRQETEAFF. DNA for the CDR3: TGCAGCGTTGGTGCCCACCGACAGGAGACTGAAGCTTTCTTT.